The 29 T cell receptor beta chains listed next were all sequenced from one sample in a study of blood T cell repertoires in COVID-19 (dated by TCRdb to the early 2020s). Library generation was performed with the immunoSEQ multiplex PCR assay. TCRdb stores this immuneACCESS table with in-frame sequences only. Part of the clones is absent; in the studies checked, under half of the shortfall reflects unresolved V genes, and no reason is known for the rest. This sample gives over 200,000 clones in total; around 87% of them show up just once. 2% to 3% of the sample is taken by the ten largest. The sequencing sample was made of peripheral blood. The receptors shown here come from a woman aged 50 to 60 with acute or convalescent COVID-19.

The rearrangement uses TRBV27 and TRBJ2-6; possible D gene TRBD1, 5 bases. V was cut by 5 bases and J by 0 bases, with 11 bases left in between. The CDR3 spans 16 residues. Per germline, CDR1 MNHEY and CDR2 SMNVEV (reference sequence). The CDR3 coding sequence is TGTGCCAGCAGTACACAGGTATTCTCTGGGGCCAACGTCCTGACTTTC. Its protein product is CASSTQVFSGANVLTF.

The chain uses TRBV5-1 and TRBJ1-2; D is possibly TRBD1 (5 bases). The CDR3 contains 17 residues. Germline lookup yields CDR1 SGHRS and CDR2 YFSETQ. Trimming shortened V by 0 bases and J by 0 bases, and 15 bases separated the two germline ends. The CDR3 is CASSLGGGGRTNYGYTF. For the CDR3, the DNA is TGCGCCAGCAGCTTGGGAGGCGGGGGGAGAACTAACTATGGCTACACCTTC.

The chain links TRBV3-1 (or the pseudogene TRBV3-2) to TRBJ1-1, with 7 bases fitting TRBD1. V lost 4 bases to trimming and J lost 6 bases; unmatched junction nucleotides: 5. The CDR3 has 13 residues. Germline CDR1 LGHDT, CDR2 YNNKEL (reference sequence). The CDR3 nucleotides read TGTGCCAGCAGCCTCAACAGGGGTTCTGAAGCTTTCTTT. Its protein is CASSLNRGSEAFF.

Here the CDR3 reads CATSRDRAVNNSPLHF. CDR3 DNA: TGTGCCACCAGCAGGGACAGGGCTGTCAATAATTCACCCCTCCACTTT. The rearrangement joins TRBV15 to TRBJ1-6; 8 bases are shared with TRBD1. Per germline, CDR1 LNHNV and CDR2 YYDKDF (reference sequence). The length of the CDR3 is 16 residues. Trimming at V came to 3 bases and at J to 5 bases, leaving 6 bases not matched to a gene. The full variable domain, in which reference TRBV15 and TRBJ1-6 provide the parts outside the CDR3, is DAMVIQNPRYQVTQFGKPVTLSCSQTLNHNVMYWYQQKSSQAPKLLFHYYDKDFNNEADTPDNFQSRRPNTSFCFLDIRSPGLGDTAMYLCATSRDRAVNNSPLHFGNGTRLTVT.

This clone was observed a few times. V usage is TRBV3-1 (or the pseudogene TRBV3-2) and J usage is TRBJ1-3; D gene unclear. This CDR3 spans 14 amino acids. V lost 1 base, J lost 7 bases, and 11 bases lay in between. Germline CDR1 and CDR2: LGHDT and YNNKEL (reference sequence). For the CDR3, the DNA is TGTGCCAGCAGCCAAGGGCTCACCGGGAACACCATATATTTT. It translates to CASSQGLTGNTIYF.

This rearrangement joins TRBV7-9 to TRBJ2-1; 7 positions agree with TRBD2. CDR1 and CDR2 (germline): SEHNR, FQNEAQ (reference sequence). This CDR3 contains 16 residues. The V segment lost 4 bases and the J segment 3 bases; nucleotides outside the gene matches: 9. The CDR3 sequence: CASSWSGRGIYNEQFF. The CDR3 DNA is TGTGCCAGCAGCTGGAGCGGGCGGGGGATCTACAATGAGCAGTTCTTC.

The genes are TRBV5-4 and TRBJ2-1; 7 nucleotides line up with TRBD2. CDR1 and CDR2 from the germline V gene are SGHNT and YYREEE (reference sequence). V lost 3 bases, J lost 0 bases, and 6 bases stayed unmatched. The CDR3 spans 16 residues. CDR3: CASSSDRDYSYNEQFF. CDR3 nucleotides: TGTGCCAGCAGCTCGGACCGGGACTACTCCTACAATGAGCAGTTCTTC.

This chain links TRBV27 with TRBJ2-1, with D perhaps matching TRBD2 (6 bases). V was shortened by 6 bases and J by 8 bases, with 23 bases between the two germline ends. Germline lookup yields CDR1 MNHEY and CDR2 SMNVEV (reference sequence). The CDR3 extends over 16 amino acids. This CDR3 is CASSPFGGGTRDEQFF. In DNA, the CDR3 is TGTGCCAGCAGCCCCTTTGGGGGAGGAACTCGCGATGAGCAGTTCTTC.

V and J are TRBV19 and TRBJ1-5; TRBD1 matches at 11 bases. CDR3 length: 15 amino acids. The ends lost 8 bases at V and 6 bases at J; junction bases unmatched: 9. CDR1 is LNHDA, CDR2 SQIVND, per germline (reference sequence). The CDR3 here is CASGDRGVASQPQHF. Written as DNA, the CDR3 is TGTGCCAGTGGGGACAGGGGGGTCGCGAGTCAGCCCCAGCATTTT.

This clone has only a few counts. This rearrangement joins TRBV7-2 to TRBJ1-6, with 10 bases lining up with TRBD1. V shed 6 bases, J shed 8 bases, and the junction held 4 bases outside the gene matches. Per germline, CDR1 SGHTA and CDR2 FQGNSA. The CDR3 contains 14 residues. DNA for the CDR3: TGTGCCAGCAGGGGACAGGGGTTGGATTCACCCCTCCACTTT. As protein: CASRGQGLDSPLHF.

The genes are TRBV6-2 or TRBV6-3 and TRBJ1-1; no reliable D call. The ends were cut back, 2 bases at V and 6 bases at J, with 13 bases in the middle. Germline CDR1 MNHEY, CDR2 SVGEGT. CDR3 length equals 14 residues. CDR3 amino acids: CASSYTSGQAEAFF. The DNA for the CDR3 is TGTGCCAGCAGTTACACAAGCGGGCAGGCTGAAGCTTTCTTT.

CDR3 nucleotides: TGCGCCAGCAGCCGCTATACCGGGACTAGCGTGTACGAGCAGTACTTC. Amino acids: CASSRYTGTSVYEQYF. V and J are TRBV4-1 and TRBJ2-7, with 10 bases identical to TRBD2. V shed 4 bases, J shed 4 bases, and the junction held 10 bases outside the gene matches. This CDR3 has 16 amino acids. Germline V gives CDR1 MGHRA, CDR2 YSYEKL.

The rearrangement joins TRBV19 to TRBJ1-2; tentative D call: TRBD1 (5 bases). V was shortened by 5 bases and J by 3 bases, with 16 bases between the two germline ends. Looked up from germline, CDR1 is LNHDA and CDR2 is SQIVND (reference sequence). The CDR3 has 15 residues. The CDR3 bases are TGTGCCAGTAGTCCAGACAGCGCGACTTACTATGGCTACACCTTC. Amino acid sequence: CASSPDSATYYGYTF.

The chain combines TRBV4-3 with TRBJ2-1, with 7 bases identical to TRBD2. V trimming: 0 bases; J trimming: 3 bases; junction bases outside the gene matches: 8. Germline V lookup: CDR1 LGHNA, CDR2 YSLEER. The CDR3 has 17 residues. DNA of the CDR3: TGCGCCAGCAGCCAAGATTTGGCGGGAGCCCACTACAATGAGCAGTTCTTC. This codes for CASSQDLAGAHYNEQFF.

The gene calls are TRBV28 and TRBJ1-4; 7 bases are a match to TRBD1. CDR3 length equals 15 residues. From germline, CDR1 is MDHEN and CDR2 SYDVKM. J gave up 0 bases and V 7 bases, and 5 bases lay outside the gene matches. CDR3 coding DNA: TGTGCCAGCATCCCCACAGGGGCAACTAATGAAAAACTGTTTTTT. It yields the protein CASIPTGATNEKLFF. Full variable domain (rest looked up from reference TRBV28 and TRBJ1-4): DVKVTQSSRYLVKRTGEKVFLECVQDMDHENMFWYRQDPGLGLRLIYFSYDVKMKEKGDIPEGYSVSREKKERFSLILESASTNQTSMYLCASIPTGATNEKLFFGSGTQLSVL.

The CDR3 reads CASTRSASSYNSPLHF. The CDR3 nucleotides are TGTGCCAGCACGCGGTCGGCTAGCTCCTATAATTCACCCCTCCACTTT. V is TRBV9 and J is TRBJ1-6, with D hard to call. V lost 6 bases and J 0 bases, leaving 13 bases between the germline ends. This CDR3 has 16 residues. Looked up from germline, CDR1 is SGDLS and CDR2 is YYNGEE.

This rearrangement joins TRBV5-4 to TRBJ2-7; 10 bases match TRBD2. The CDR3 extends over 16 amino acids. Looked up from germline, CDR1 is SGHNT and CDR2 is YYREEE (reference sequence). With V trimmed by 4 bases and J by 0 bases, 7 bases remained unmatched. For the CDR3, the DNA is TGTGCCAGCAGCCCCGGACTAGCGGAGAGCTCCTACGAGCAGTACTTC. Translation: CASSPGLAESSYEQYF.

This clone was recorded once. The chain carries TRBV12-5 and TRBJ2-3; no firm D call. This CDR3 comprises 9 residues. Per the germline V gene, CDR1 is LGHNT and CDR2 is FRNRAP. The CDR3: CAPTDTQYF. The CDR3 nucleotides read TGTGCCCCGACAGATACGCAGTATTTT. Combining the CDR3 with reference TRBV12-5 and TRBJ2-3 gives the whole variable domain DARVTQTPRHKVTEMGQEVTMRCQPILGHNTVFWYRQTMMQGLELLAYFRNRAPLDDSGMPKDRFSAEMPDATLATLKIQPSEPRDSAVYFCAPTDTQYFGPGTRLTVL.

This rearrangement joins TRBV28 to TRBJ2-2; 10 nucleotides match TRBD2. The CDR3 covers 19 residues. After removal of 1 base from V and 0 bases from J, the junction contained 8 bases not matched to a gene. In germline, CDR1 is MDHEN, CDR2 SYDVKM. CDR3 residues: CASSLLLGLAASNTGELFF. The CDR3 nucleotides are TGTGCCAGCAGTTTATTGTTAGGACTAGCGGCCTCGAACACCGGGGAGCTGTTTTTT.

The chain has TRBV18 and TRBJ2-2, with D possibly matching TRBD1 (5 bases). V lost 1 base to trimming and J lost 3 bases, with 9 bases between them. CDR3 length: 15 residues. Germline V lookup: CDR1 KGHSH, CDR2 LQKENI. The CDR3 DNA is TGTGCCAGCTCACCACAGGCGACAGACACCGGGGAGCTGTTTTTT. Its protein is CASSPQATDTGELFF.

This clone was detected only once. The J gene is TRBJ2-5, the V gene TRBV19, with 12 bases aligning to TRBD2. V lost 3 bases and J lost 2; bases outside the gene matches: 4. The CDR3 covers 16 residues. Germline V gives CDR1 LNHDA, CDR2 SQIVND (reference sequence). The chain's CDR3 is CASSIIGTSGQETQYF. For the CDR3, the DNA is TGTGCCAGTAGTATCATTGGGACTAGCGGGCAAGAGACCCAGTACTTC.

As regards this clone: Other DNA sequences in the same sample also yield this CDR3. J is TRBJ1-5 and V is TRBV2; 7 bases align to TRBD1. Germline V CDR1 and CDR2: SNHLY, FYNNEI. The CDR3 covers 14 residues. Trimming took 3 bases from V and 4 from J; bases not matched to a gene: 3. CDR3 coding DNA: TGTGCCAGCAGTGACGGCAGGGGGAATCAGCCCCAGCATTTT. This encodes CASSDGRGNQPQHF.

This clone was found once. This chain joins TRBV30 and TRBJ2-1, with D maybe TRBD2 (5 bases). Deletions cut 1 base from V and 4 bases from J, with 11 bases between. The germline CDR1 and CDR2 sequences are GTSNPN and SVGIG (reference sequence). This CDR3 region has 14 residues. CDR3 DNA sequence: TGTGCCTGGAGTGAGAGGGAGTCTTACAATGAGCAGTTCTTC. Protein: CAWSERESYNEQFF.

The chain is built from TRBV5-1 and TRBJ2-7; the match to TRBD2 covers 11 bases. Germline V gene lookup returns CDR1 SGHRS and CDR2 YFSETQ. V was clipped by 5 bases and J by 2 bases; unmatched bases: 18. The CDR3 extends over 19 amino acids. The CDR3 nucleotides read TGCGCCAGCAGGCTTACCGGGACACCCTCTAGCGGGAGGACCTACGAGCAGTACTTC. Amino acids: CASRLTGTPSSGRTYEQYF.

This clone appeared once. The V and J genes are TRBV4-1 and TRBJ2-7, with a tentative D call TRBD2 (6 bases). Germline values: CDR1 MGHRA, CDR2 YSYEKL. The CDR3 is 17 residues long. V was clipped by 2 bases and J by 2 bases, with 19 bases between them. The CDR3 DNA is TGCGCCAGCAGCCAACGGCCGCGCGGGATGGGGACCTACGAGCAGTACTTC. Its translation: CASSQRPRGMGTYEQYF.

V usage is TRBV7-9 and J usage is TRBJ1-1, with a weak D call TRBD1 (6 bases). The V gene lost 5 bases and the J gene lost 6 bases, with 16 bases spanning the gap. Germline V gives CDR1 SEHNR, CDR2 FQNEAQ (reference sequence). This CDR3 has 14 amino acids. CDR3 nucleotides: TGTGCCAGCAGCCCCGACAGGCGCCCCGCTGAAGCTTTCTTT. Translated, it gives CASSPDRRPAEAFF.

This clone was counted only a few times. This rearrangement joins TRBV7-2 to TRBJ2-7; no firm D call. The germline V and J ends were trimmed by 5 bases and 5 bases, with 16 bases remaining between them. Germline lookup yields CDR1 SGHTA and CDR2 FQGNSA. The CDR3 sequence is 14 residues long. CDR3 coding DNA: TGTGCCAGCAGCCCACCCTCTATTCCGCACGAGCAGTACTTC. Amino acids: CASSPPSIPHEQYF.

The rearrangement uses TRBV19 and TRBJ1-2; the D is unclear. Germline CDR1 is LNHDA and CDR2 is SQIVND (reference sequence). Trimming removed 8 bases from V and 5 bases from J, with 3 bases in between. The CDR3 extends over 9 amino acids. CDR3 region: CASSYGYTF. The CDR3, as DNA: TGTGCCAGTTCTTATGGCTACACCTTC.

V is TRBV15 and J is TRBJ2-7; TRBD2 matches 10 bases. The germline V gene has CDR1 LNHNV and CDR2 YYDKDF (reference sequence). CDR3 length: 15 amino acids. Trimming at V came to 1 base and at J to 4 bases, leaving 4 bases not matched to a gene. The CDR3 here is CATSRGLAGEYEQYF. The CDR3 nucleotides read TGTGCCACCAGCAGAGGGCTAGCGGGAGAATACGAGCAGTACTTC.